The entry below describes one T cell receptor (beta chain). No antigen is known for it. V dropped 5 bases and J dropped 5; count of bases not matched to a gene: 12. The CDR3 totals 15 residues. Germline V gene sequence: CDR1 SGHKS, CDR2 YYEKEE (reference sequence). A multiplex PCR was run with 60 Vbeta primers and 13 Jbeta primers. Assay used: immunoSEQ multiplex PCR; TCRdb lists only in-frame clones, some missing. The data contain about 94,000 clones, over 60% of them singletons. This record comes from a study of cytomegalovirus exposure and HLA in healthy donors. General observations from the study: High specificity and sensitivity for cytomegalovirus status were reported for the classifier. In a later analysis, a missense DCLRE1C variant was linked to TCR beta V- and J-gene trimming. More than 150 TCR beta chains were listed as cytomegalovirus-associated.

This receptor was obtained from a man aged 30 to 45 in good health and CMV-seronegative. The chain links TRBV5-5 to TRBJ1-2; 7 bases map to TRBD1. The sequenced sample consisted of PBMCs. The DNA for the CDR3 is TGTGCCAGCAGATACGGAGACAGGGTATTTTATGGCTACACCTTC. This sequence encodes CASRYGDRVFYGYTF.